These T cell receptor beta chains were read from a single sample in a study of cytomegalovirus exposure and HLA in healthy donors. Produced via immunoSEQ multiplex PCR; TCRdb's table is partial and in-frame only. The profile shows approximately 120,000 clones, approximately 71% of them singletons. Sequencing used PBMCs. The receptors were gathered from a man aged 40-49 years in good health and CMV-seronegative. CDR3s leave out the opening cysteine and the closing phenylalanine or tryptophan. Fields, in order: clone size, J gene, D gene, V gene, CDR3 protein. The D gene is left open where the match is weak. Rows give clone size only sometimes, using once, few, many, or a class for an expanded clone.

size: -
J: TRBJ2-5
D: TRBD2
V: TRBV7-3
CDR3: ASSSGTSGKETQY

size: few
J: TRBJ2-3
D: TRBD2
V: TRBV4-2
CDR3: ASSQGLAGEHTQY

size: few
J: TRBJ2-3
D: -
V: TRBV6-4
CDR3: ASSDIGGTDTQY

size: few
J: TRBJ1-2
D: -
V: TRBV28
CDR3: ASSLSAVADWGYT

size: -
J: TRBJ1-1
D: -
V: TRBV19
CDR3: ASSTGGGGANTEAF

size: -
J: TRBJ2-7
D: -
V: TRBV27
CDR3: ASGPLSIEQY

size: few
J: TRBJ2-3
D: -
V: TRBV28
CDR3: ASSLRTRVVTDTQY

size: medium-sized
J: TRBJ2-7
D: -
V: TRBV11-1
CDR3: ASSNRALEQY

size: -
J: TRBJ1-2
D: -
V: TRBV7-3
CDR3: ASSLVGRQGRNGYT

size: few
J: TRBJ2-1
D: -
V: TRBV12-5
CDR3: ASGLVSGGEQF

size: -
J: TRBJ2-2
D: -
V: TRBV19
CDR3: ASSELQGNTGELF

size: few
J: TRBJ1-3
D: -
V: TRBV29-1
CDR3: SVEGGQSSGNTIY

size: -
J: TRBJ1-3
D: -
V: TRBV6-5
CDR3: ASGNRMSSGNTIY

size: few
J: TRBJ1-1
D: TRBD1
V: TRBV4-1
CDR3: ASSQEGTGGSTEAF

size: -
J: TRBJ1-2
D: TRBD1
V: TRBV2
CDR3: ASITGGKGGYT

size: -
J: TRBJ2-7
D: -
V: TRBV5-1
CDR3: ASSPSRGDLGEQY

size: -
J: TRBJ2-6
D: TRBD2
V: TRBV10-3
CDR3: ASRGDSGANVLT

size: few
J: TRBJ1-2
D: -
V: TRBV6-1
CDR3: ASSEASRGGGYT

size: few
J: TRBJ1-1
D: TRBD1
V: TRBV5-4
CDR3: ASSRTGNTEAF

size: -
J: TRBJ2-7
D: -
V: TRBV18
CDR3: ASSQRQGNSYEQY

size: few
J: TRBJ2-7
D: -
V: TRBV29-1
CDR3: SVAGERRDEQY

size: -
J: TRBJ2-6
D: -
V: TRBV7-6
CDR3: ASSPQGAGANVLT

size: -
J: TRBJ1-6
D: -
V: TRBV4-1
CDR3: ASSQDYPISSSPLH

size: -
J: TRBJ2-7
D: TRBD1
V: TRBV6-6
CDR3: ASTGTENEQY

size: -
J: TRBJ2-7
D: -
V: TRBV13
CDR3: ASSLVLGGTYEQY

size: few
J: TRBJ2-5
D: -
V: TRBV7-3
CDR3: ASSAGIQETQY

size: -
J: TRBJ2-7
D: -
V: TRBV5-1
CDR3: ASSLEGHGGREQY

size: -
J: TRBJ2-6
D: TRBD1
V: TRBV9
CDR3: ASSVGGQGVPGANVLT

size: -
J: TRBJ2-3
D: TRBD2
V: TRBV4-1
CDR3: ASRGGRAGGGTDTQY

size: -
J: TRBJ2-1
D: TRBD1
V: TRBV6-6
CDR3: ASSKTGDEQF

size: -
J: TRBJ1-6
D: TRBD1
V: TRBV19
CDR3: ASSVRQGGDSPLH

size: -
J: TRBJ1-5
D: -
V: TRBV19
CDR3: ASSMGPGLNQPQH

size: -
J: TRBJ2-1
D: TRBD2
V: TRBV9
CDR3: ASSVAERGDNEQF

size: -
J: TRBJ2-5
D: TRBD1
V: TRBV4-3
CDR3: ASSQGSGTGGQETQY

size: -
J: TRBJ2-2
D: -
V: TRBV6-5
CDR3: ASSPTNTGELF

size: -
J: TRBJ2-7
D: TRBD1
V: TRBV2
CDR3: ASSGTGDPTYEQY

size: -
J: TRBJ2-5
D: TRBD2
V: TRBV5-1
CDR3: ASSFNGGGQETQY

size: -
J: TRBJ1-5
D: -
V: TRBV7-8
CDR3: ASSASVGQLYSNQPQH

size: -
J: TRBJ2-7
D: TRBD1
V: TRBV5-6
CDR3: ASSRTGGNEQY

size: -
J: TRBJ1-4
D: TRBD1
V: TRBV4-1
CDR3: ASSQAEGGTEREKLF

size: few
J: TRBJ2-7
D: -
V: TRBV4-3
CDR3: ASSQVLGGLYEQY

size: once
J: TRBJ2-7
D: -
V: TRBV7-2
CDR3: ASSPQYPYEQY

size: -
J: TRBJ1-1
D: -
V: TRBV7-9
CDR3: ASIRGTEAF

size: -
J: TRBJ2-1
D: TRBD1
V: TRBV5-5
CDR3: ASSLGYRGYTLYNEQF

size: -
J: TRBJ1-6
D: -
V: TRBV25-1
CDR3: ASSERAGPGSPLH

size: -
J: TRBJ2-2
D: -
V: TRBV15
CDR3: ATSTTDDTGELF

size: -
J: TRBJ2-7
D: -
V: TRBV25-1
CDR3: ASSFADREVTEQY

size: -
J: TRBJ2-5
D: -
V: TRBV5-1
CDR3: ASSWTVRETQY

size: -
J: TRBJ1-2
D: TRBD1
V: TRBV6-1
CDR3: ASSIRDRAGYGYT

size: -
J: TRBJ2-2
D: -
V: TRBV14
CDR3: ASSQVSPGELF